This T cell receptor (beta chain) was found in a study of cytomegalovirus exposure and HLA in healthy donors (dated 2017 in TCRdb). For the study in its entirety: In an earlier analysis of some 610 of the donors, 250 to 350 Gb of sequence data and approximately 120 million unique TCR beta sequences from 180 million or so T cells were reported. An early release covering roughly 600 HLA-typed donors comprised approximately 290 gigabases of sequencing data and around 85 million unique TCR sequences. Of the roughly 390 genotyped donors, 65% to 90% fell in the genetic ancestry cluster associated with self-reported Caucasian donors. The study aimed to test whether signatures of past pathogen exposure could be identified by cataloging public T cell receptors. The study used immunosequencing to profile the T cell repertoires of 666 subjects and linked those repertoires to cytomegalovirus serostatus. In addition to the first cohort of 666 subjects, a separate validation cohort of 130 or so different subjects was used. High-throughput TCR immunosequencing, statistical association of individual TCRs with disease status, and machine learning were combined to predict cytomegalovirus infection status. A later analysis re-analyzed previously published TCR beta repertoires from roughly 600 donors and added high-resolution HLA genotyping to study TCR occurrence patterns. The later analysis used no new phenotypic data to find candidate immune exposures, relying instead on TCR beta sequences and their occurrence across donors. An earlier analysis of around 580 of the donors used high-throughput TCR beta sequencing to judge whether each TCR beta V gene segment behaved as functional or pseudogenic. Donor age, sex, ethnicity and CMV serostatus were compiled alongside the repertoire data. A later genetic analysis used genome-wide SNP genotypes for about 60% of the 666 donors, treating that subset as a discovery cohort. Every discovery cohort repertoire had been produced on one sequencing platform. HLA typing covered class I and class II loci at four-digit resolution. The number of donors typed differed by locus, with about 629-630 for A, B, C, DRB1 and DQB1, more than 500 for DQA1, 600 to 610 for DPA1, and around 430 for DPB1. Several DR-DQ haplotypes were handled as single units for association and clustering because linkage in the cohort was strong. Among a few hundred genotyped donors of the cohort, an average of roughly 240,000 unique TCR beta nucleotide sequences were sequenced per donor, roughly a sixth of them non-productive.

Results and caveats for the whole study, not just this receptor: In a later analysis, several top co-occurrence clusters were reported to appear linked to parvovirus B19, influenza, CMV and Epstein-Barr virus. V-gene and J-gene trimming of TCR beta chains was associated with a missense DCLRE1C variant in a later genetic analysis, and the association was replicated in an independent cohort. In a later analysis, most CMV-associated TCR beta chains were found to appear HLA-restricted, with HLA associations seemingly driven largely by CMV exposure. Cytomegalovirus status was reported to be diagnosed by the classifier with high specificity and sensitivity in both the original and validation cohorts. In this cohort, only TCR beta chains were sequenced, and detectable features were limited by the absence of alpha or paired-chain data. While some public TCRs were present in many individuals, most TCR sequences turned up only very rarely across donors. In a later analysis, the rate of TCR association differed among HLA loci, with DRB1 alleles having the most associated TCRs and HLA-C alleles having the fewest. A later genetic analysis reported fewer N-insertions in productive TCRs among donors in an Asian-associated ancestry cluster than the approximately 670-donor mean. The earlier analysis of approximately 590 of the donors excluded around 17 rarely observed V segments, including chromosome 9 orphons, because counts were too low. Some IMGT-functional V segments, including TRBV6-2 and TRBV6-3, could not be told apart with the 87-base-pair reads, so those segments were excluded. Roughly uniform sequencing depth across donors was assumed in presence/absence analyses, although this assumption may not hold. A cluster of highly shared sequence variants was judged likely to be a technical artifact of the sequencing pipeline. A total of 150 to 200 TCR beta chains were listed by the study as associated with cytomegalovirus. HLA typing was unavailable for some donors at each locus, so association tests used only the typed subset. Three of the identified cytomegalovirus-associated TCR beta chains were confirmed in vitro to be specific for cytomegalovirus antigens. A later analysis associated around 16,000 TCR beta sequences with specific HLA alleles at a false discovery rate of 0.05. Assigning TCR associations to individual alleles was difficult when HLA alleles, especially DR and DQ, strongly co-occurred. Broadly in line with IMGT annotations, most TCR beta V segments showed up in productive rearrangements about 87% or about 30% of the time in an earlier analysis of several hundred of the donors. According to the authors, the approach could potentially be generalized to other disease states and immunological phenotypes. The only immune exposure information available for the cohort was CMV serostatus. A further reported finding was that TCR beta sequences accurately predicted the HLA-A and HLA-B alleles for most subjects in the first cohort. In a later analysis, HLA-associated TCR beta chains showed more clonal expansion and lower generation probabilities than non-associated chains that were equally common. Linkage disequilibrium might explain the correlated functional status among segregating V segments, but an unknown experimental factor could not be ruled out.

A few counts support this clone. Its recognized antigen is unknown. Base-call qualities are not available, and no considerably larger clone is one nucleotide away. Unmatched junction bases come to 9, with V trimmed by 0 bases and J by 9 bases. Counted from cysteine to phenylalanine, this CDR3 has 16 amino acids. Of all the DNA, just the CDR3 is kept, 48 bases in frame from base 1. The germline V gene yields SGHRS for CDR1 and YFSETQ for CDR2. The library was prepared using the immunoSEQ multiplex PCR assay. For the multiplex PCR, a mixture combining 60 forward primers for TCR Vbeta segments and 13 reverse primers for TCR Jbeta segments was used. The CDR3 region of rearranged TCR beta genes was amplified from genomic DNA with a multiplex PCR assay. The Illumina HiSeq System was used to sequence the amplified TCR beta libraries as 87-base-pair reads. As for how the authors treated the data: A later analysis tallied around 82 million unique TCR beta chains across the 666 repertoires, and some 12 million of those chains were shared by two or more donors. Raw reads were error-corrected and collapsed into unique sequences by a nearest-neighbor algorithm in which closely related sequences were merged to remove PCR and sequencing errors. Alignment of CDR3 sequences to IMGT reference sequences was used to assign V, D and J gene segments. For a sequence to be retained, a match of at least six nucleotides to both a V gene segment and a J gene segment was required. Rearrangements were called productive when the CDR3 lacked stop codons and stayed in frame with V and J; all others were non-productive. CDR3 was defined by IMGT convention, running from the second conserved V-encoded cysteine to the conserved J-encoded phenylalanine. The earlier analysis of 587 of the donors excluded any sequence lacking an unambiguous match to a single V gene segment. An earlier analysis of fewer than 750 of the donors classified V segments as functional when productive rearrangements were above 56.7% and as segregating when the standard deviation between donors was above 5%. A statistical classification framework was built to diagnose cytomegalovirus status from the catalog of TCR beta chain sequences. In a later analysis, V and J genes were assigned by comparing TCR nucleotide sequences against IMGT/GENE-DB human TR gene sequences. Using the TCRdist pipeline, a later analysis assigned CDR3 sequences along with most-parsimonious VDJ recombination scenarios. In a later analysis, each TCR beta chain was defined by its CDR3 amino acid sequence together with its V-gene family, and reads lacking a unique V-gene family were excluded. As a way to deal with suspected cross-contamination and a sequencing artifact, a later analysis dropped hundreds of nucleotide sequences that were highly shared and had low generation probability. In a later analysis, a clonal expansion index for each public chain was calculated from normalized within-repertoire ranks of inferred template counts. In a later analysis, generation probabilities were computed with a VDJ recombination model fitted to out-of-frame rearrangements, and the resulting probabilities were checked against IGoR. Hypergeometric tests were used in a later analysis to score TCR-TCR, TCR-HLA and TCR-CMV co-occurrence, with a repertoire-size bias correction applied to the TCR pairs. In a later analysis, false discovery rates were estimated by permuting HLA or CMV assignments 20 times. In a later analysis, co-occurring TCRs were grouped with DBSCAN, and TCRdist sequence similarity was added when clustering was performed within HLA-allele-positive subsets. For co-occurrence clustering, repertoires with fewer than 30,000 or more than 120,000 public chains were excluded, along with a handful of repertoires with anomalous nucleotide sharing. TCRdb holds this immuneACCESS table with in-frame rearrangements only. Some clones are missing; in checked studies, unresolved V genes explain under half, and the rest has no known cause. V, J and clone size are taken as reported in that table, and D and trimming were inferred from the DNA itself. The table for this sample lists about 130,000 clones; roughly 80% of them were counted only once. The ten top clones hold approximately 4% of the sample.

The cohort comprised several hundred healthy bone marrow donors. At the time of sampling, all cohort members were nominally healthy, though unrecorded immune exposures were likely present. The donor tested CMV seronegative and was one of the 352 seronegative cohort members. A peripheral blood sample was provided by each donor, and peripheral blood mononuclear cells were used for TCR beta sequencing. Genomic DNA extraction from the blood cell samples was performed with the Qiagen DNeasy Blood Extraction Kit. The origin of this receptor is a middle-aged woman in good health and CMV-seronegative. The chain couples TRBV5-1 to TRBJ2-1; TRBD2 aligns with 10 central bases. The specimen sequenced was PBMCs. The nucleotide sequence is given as TGCGCCAGCAGCTTGGAGGCTAGCGGGAGTATAGGTGAGCAGTTCTTC. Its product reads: CASSLEASGSIGEQFF.